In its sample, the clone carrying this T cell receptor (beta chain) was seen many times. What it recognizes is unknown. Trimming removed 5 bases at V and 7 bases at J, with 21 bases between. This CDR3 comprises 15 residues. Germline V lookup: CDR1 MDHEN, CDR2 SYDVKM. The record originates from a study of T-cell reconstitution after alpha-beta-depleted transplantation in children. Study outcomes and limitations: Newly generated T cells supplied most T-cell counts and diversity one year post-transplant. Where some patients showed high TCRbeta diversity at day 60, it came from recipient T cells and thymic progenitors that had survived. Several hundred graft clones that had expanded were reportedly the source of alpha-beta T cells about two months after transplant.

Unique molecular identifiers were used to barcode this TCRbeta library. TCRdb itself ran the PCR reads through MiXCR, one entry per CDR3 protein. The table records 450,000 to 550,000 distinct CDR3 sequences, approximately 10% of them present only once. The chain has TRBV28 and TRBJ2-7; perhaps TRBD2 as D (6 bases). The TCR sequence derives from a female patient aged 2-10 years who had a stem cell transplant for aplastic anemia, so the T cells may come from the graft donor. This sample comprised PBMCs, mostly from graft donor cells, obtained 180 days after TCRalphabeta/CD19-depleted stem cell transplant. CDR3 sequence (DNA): TGTGCCAGCAGTCCCACTCACGGGGGATCAAGAGAGCAGTACTTC. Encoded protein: CASSPTHGGSREQYF.